The next 6 T cell receptor beta chains were all read from a single sample in a study of blood T cells in healthy people across ages. It was with a sample-barcoded 5' primer and a J-beta primer mix that a second PCR of roughly 6 to 12 cycles was run. TCRdb reprocessed the 5' RACE reads with MiXCR, giving one entry per CDR3 protein. In the table there are more than 800,000 distinct CDR3 sequences, 29% of which are singletons. Sequenced: blood. These receptors were taken from a woman at least 80 years old in good health.

This clonotype was seen ten or more times. The rearrangement joins TRBV20-1 to TRBJ2-1, with 10 bases aligning to TRBD2. CDR3 length equals 16 residues. Germline values: CDR1 DFQATT, CDR2 SNEGSKA (reference sequence). V dropped 1 base and J dropped 3; count of bases not matched to a gene: 6. The CDR3 region has the DNA TGCAGTGCTAGAGCCCAACTAGCGGGGCTCTACAATGAGCAGTTCTTC. It encodes CSARAQLAGLYNEQFF.

This clonotype was seen only a few times. V usage is TRBV20-1 and J usage is TRBJ2-3; 11 bases line up with TRBD2. This CDR3 is 16 amino acids long. Germline CDR1 and CDR2: DFQATT and SNEGSKA (reference sequence). The V gene end was trimmed by 2 bases and the J gene end by 5 bases; junction bases not matched to a gene: 9. Here the CDR3 DNA reads TGCAGTGCTAGATCCCTTAGCGGGGGGGCCTTAGATACGCAGTATTTT. It is translated as CSARSLSGGALDTQYF.

V and J are TRBV7-2 and TRBJ2-3; 11 bases fit TRBD1. The germline CDR1 and CDR2 sequences are SGHTA and FQGNSA. V lost 5 bases, J lost 6 bases, and 16 bases stayed unmatched. CDR3 length: 18 residues. The CDR3 region has the DNA TGTGCCAGCAGCGCCACCCGGGGACAGGGGGTGTTGGCGGATACGCAGTATTTT. Amino acids: CASSATRGQGVLADTQYF.

There are many counts of this clonotype. J is TRBJ2-5 and V is TRBV6-2 or TRBV6-3, with unresolved D. CDR1 is MNHEY and CDR2 is SVGEGT in the germline V gene. CDR3 length: 17 amino acids. V was shortened by 6 bases and J by 3 bases, with 23 bases between the two germline ends. CDR3 sequence reads: CASSPLNGYPNEETQYF. As DNA, the CDR3 is TGTGCCAGCAGCCCCCTAAATGGCTACCCGAATGAAGAGACCCAGTACTTC.

A word on this clonotype: Since a much larger clone is just one base distant, this may be a read error. The chain recombines TRBV18 with TRBJ1-1; no reliable D call. The CDR3 runs 14 residues. CDR1 KGHSH and CDR2 LQKENI come from the germline V gene. This CDR3 is CASPPRALNTEAFF. The DNA for the CDR3 is TGTGCCAGCCCACCACGGGCCCTTAACACTGAAGCTTTCTTT. Complete variable domain (other parts from reference TRBV18 and TRBJ1-1): NAGVMQNPRHLVRRRGQEARLRCSPMKGHSHVYWYRQLPEEGLKFMVYLQKENIIDESGMPKERFSAEFPKEGPSILRIQQVVRGDSAAYFCASPPRALNTEAFFGQGTRLTVV.

The table lists this clonotype with many counts. This sequence joins TRBV7-9 and TRBJ1-1, with TRBD1 identical over 9 bases. Germline CDR1 is SEHNR and CDR2 is FQNEAQ (reference sequence). V lost 6 bases to trimming and J lost 7 bases; unmatched junction nucleotides: 6. The CDR3 consists of 13 residues. CDR3 region: CASSVGQGFEAFF. The CDR3, as DNA: TGTGCCAGCAGTGTGGGACAGGGATTTGAAGCTTTCTTT. Supplemented by reference TRBV7-9 and TRBJ1-1, the full variable domain reads DTGVSQNPRHKITKRGQNVTFRCDPISEHNRLYWYRQTLGQGPEFLTYFQNEAQLEKSRLLSDRFSAERPKGSFSTLEIQRTEQGDSAMYLCASSVGQGFEAFFGQGTRLTVV.